This T cell receptor beta chain was obtained from a study of T cell changes during pregnancy in multiple sclerosis (dated 2019 in TCRdb). In terms of the full investigation: In women with multiple sclerosis, the researchers looked at how the T cell repertoire shifted as pregnancy progressed.

The CDR3 starts with the cysteine, ends with the phenylalanine, and has 17 residues. CDR3 DNA is the only sequence kept; it has 51 bases, read in frame from the first base. The germline V and J ends show losses of 0 bases and 2 bases respectively, and no gene match explains 3 bases of the junction. In the germline V gene, CDR1 corresponds to MNHNS and CDR2 to SASEGT. Libraries came from the immunoSEQ multiplex PCR assay. TCRdb stores this immuneACCESS table with in-frame sequences only. Part of the clones is absent; in the studies checked, under half of the shortfall reflects unresolved V genes, and no reason is known for the rest. This sample is represented by about 40,000 clones; approximately 88% of them were singletons. The ten largest clones add up to around 5.1% of the sample. The count of this clone is one. Its antigen is still unknown. The record has no base qualities; no much larger clone is one base away. In the same sample, other DNA sequences code for this CDR3.

The source material was peripheral blood, sampled in the first trimester of pregnancy. The receptor comes from a female donor in good health, enrolled as a control in a pregnancy study. The chain was built from TRBV6-1 and TRBJ2-3; TRBD2 lines up with 12 middle nucleotides. The CDR3 region reads CASSEALAGGSTDTQYF. Here is the DNA: TGTGCCAGCAGTGAAGCCCTAGCGGGGGGGTCCACAGATACGCAGTATTTT.